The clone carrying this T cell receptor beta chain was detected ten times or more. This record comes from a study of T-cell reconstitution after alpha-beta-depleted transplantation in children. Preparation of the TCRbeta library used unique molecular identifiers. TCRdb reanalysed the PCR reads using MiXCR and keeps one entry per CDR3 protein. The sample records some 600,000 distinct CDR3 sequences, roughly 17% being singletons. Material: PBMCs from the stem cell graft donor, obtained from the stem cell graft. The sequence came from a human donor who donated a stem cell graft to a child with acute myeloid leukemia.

The CDR3 spells CSARGGDIGYNEQFF. CDR3 sequence (DNA): TGCAGTGCTAGGGGGGGAGATATAGGCTACAATGAGCAGTTCTTC. This chain joins TRBV20-1 and TRBJ2-1; tentatively, D is TRBD2 (6 bases). The ends were cut back, 3 bases at V and 3 bases at J, with 15 bases in the middle. Per germline, CDR1 DFQATT and CDR2 SNEGSKA (reference sequence). The CDR3 length is 15 residues.